The clone carrying this T cell receptor beta chain appeared a few times. Its specificity is not known. This sample was taken from a study of graft-versus-host responses after intestinal transplantation. Study as a whole: Multivisceral, liver-intestinal, or isolated intestinal transplants were given to recipients. The recipients all started with anti-thymocyte globulin induction and then took tacrolimus and steroids for 3 to 4 years.

Data came from immunoSEQ multiplex PCR; TCRdb stores just in-frame clones and leaves some out. The table shows 70,000 to 80,000 clones, with 90% occurring only once. The V end was cut by 10 bases, the J end by 3 bases, with 6 bases between. CDR3 length equals 10 residues. The V gene's germline CDR1 is MNHNS and CDR2 SASEGT. The rearrangement joins TRBV6-1 to TRBJ1-1; D not resolved. Sequenced here: unstimulated CD8+ T cells sorted from spleen or lymph node cells, sampled before intestinal transplant. The receptor was derived from a human donor who received an intestinal transplant. This CDR3 is CATSYTEAFF. In DNA, the CDR3 is TGTGCCACCTCGTACACTGAAGCTTTCTTT.